This TCR beta chain derives from a study of T-cell memory formation after mild COVID-19. Regarding the study as a whole: Later expanders leaned toward CD4+, whereas clones contracting from day 15 to 85 were balanced CD4/CD8.

Trimming shortened V by 4 bases and J by 7 bases, and 14 bases separated the two germline ends. CDR3 length: 13 residues. TCRdb re-analysed the 5' RACE reads in MiXCR, keeping a single row per CDR3 protein. The table has 200,000 to 250,000 distinct CDR3 sequences, over 9% seen once. This clonotype occurred a few times. Antigen specificity is unknown. Sequenced: PBMCs or a T cell subset sorted from them (not recorded which). This sequence joins TRBV12-3 or TRBV12-4 and TRBJ2-7, with a tentative D call TRBD2 (5 bases). This receptor was obtained from a man in his late teens or twenties who had mild COVID-19 (a few samples of this study predate the infection). Cell type and time point are not known. The CDR3 spells CASSSRGLGEQYV. The CDR3 DNA follows: TGTGCCAGCAGTTCGAGAGGGTTGGGTGAGCAGTACGTC.